One and the same sample provided the 20 T cell receptor beta chains below, sequenced in a study of cytomegalovirus exposure and HLA in healthy donors. The study ran its PCR with 60 Vbeta and 13 Jbeta primers. This table comes from immunoSEQ multiplex PCR, and its TCRdb copy is limited to in-frame clones, with some not included. The sample contains 140,000 or so clones, more than 55% of which appear only once. The sample taken for sequencing was PBMCs. The receptors shown here come from a woman aged 60-70 years in good health and CMV-seronegative.

This CDR3 reads CSITERQGRGYTF. CDR3 DNA: TGCAGCATAACCGAGAGACAGGGACGCGGCTACACCTTC. The rearrangement uses TRBV29-1 and TRBJ1-2; TRBD1 aligns across 7 bases. The CDR3 is made up of 13 amino acids. The V gene end was trimmed by 8 bases and the J gene end by 8 bases; junction bases not matched to a gene: 14. In germline, CDR1 is SQVTM, CDR2 ANQGSEA.

The V and J genes are TRBV28 and TRBJ2-5; D ambiguous. Germline-derived CDR1 and CDR2 are MDHEN and SYDVKM. The CDR3 is 12 amino acids. V gave up 2 bases and J gave up 2 bases, with 3 bases separating them. In DNA, the CDR3 is TGTGCCAGCAGTTTACAACAAGAGACCCAGTACTTC. This encodes CASSLQQETQYF.

This chain joins TRBV11-1 and TRBJ2-1; 10 bases are shared with TRBD2. This CDR3 has 15 residues. CDR1 is SGHAT, CDR2 FQDESV, per germline (reference sequence). Unmatched junction bases numbered 3, after V lost 0 bases and J lost 7 bases. CDR3 sequence: CASSLAGLAKNEQFF. The CDR3 DNA reads TGTGCCAGCAGCTTAGCGGGACTAGCGAAAAATGAGCAGTTCTTC.

CDR3 amino acids: CASSLYQASGSSNEQFF. The DNA for the CDR3 is TGTGCCAGCAGCTTATACCAGGCTAGCGGGAGTTCTAATGAGCAGTTCTTC. The gene calls are TRBV7-6 and TRBJ2-1, with TRBD2 matching over 10 bases. The CDR3 runs to 17 residues. Germline V gene lookup returns CDR1 SGHVS and CDR2 FNYEAQ. J gave up 7 bases and V 2 bases, and 11 bases lay outside the gene matches.

The chain combines TRBV5-4 with TRBJ1-1; D possibly corresponds to TRBD1 (5 bases). The germline gives CDR1 SGHNT, CDR2 YYREEE (reference sequence). The ends were cut back, 0 bases at V and 4 bases at J, with 13 bases in the middle. The CDR3 runs 15 residues. The CDR3 here is CASSLGGSGGTEAFF. The CDR3 DNA follows: TGTGCCAGCAGCTTGGGGGGGTCGGGGGGCACTGAAGCTTTCTTT.

This clone came up a few times. This rearrangement joins TRBV28 to TRBJ2-1; 7 bases match TRBD1. V was pared by 4 bases and J by 7 bases, with 4 bases of the junction left unmatched. The germline V gene encodes CDR1 MDHEN and CDR2 SYDVKM. The CDR3 totals 13 residues. The CDR3, as DNA: TGTGCCAGCAGTTCAGGGGGTAGAAATGAGCAGTTCTTC. Amino acid sequence: CASSSGGRNEQFF.

Of note for this clone: An end of the junction does not agree with germline; a read error may underlie this. The rearrangement joins TRBV7-9 to TRBJ2-7; a possible D gene is TRBD1 (5 bases). Germline CDR1 SEHNR, CDR2 FQNEAQ (reference sequence). CDR3 length: 15 amino acids. In DNA form, the CDR3 reads TGTTCCAGCAGCTCCCCGGACAAAGGCCTCTACGAGCAGTACTTC. It encodes CSSSSPDKGLYEQYF.

J is TRBJ2-1 and V is TRBV5-1; D is uncertain. Trimming took off 2 bases at V and 3 bases at J, with 6 bases between the two ends. The V gene's germline CDR1 is SGHRS and CDR2 YFSETQ. The CDR3 sequence is 13 residues long. For the CDR3, the DNA is TGCGCCAGCAGCTTTGGGCTCTACAATGAGCAGTTCTTC. Translating it yields CASSFGLYNEQFF.

The chain combines TRBV5-6 with TRBJ1-5; TRBD1 aligns across 10 bases. Germline CDR1 and CDR2: SGHDT and YYEEEE. The CDR3 has 16 residues. Germline trimming cut 0 bases from V and 3 bases from J; bases unmatched to any gene: 3. CDR3 bases: TGTGCCAGCAGCTTGGGACAGGGGGCTTTCAATCAGCCCCAGCATTTT. Translating it yields CASSLGQGAFNQPQHF.

This chain joins TRBV28 and TRBJ1-2; unclear D gene. This CDR3 is 13 amino acids long. Trimming removed 2 bases at V and 6 bases at J, with 10 bases between. From germline, CDR1 is MDHEN and CDR2 SYDVKM. This CDR3 is CASSLDMINGYTF. CDR3 in DNA: TGTGCCAGCAGTTTAGACATGATTAATGGCTACACCTTC.

The V gene is TRBV6-5, the J gene TRBJ2-5; D is perhaps TRBD2 (5 bases). The germline V gene encodes CDR1 MNHEY and CDR2 SVGAGI. CDR3 size: 16 residues. V was cut by 2 bases and J by 1 base, with 14 bases left in between. CDR3 protein: CASSYQPRASQETQYF. The CDR3 bases are TGTGCCAGCAGTTACCAGCCGAGGGCATCCCAAGAGACCCAGTACTTC.

V usage is TRBV9 and J usage is TRBJ2-1, with a possible D match to TRBD2 (5 bases). There are 13 residues in the CDR3. Germline V CDR1 and CDR2: SGDLS, YYNGEE. The germline V and J ends were trimmed by 3 bases and 5 bases, with 9 bases remaining between them. The CDR3 sequence: CASSGLTNNEQFF. CDR3 bases: TGTGCCAGCAGCGGACTAACTAACAATGAGCAGTTCTTC. The full variable domain, its missing parts supplied by reference TRBV9 and TRBJ2-1, is DSGVTQTPKHLITATGQRVTLRCSPRSGDLSVYWYQQSLDQGLQFLIQYYNGEERAKGNILERFSAQQFPDLHSELNLSSLELGDSALYFCASSGLTNNEQFFGPGTRLTVL.

The gene calls are TRBV2 and TRBJ2-5, with 9 bases aligning to TRBD2. Germline V gene sequence: CDR1 SNHLY, CDR2 FYNNEI. The CDR3 is 15 amino acids. The V gene end was trimmed by 4 bases and the J gene end by 5 bases; junction bases not matched to a gene: 8. CDR3 nucleotide sequence: TGTGCCAGCAGTGGAATAGCGGGAGCCGGTGAGACCCAGTACTTC. Protein sequence: CASSGIAGAGETQYF. The full variable domain, completed using reference TRBV2 and TRBJ2-5, is EPEVTQTPSHQVTQMGQEVILRCVPISNHLYFYWYRQILGQKVEFLVSFYNNEISEKSEIFDDQFSVERPDGSNFTLKIRSTKLEDSAMYFCASSGIAGAGETQYFGPGTRLLVL.

This rearrangement joins TRBV27 to TRBJ2-7; 8 positions match TRBD2. The CDR3 totals 13 residues. CDR1 MNHEY and CDR2 SMNVEV come from the germline V gene (reference sequence). V shed 2 bases and J 5 bases; nucleotides not matched to a gene: 2. This chain's CDR3 is CASSLREGNEQYF. The CDR3, as DNA: TGTGCCAGCAGTTTACGGGAGGGCAACGAGCAGTACTTC.

The chain is built from TRBV19 and TRBJ1-1; D is undetermined. CDR1 and CDR2 from the germline V gene are LNHDA and SQIVND (reference sequence). Trimming took off 5 bases at V and 6 bases at J, with 10 bases between the two ends. CDR3 length: 12 amino acids. CDR3 loop: CASSARGAEAFF. Here the CDR3 DNA reads TGTGCCAGTAGTGCTCGCGGGGCTGAAGCTTTCTTT.

This clone was observed a few times. The gene calls are TRBV12-2 and TRBJ2-7; TRBD1, the table's D call, was not compared with the DNA. TRBV12-2 is labeled a pseudogene. The CDR3 runs to 12 residues. CDR3 in amino acids: CASRVTGYEQYF. The CDR3 DNA is TGTGCAAGTCGGGTGACAGGGTACGAGCAGTACTTC.

This clone was counted only a few times. The chain uses TRBV28 and TRBJ2-5; D is unclear. The CDR3 totals 13 residues. V was shortened by 5 bases and J by 0 bases, with 7 bases between the two germline ends. Germline CDR1 and CDR2: MDHEN and SYDVKM. In DNA, the CDR3 is TGTGCCAGCAGTGGCAGTAACCAAGAGACCCAGTACTTC. Its translation is CASSGSNQETQYF. The whole variable domain, filled in from reference TRBV28 and TRBJ2-5, reads DVKVTQSSRYLVKRTGEKVFLECVQDMDHENMFWYRQDPGLGLRLIYFSYDVKMKEKGDIPEGYSVSREKKERFSLILESASTNQTSMYLCASSGSNQETQYFGPGTRLLVL.

This chain uses TRBV19 with TRBJ2-7, with 11 bases lining up with TRBD1. Unmatched junction bases numbered 11, after V lost 6 bases and J lost 7 bases. CDR1 LNHDA and CDR2 SQIVND come from the germline V gene (reference sequence). The CDR3 runs to 15 residues. In nucleotides, the CDR3 is TGTGCCAGTAGCACTGCGGACAGGGGGCTGAGAGAGCAGTACTTC. This encodes CASSTADRGLREQYF.

The rearrangement uses TRBV6-5 and TRBJ2-5, with D perhaps matching TRBD1 (5 bases). Between the trimmed V and J ends, which lost 7 bases and 5 bases, there was a span of 5 bases. From germline, CDR1 is MNHEY and CDR2 SVGAGI. This CDR3 has 10 amino acids. The DNA for the CDR3 is TGTGCCAGCAAGGGGGAGACCCAGTACTTC. This codes for CASKGETQYF.

This clone was detected only once. Other DNA sequences in the sample encode the same CDR3. The chain employs TRBV25-1 and TRBJ1-1; D remains ambiguous. The CDR3 has 10 residues. Germline V gene sequence: CDR1 MGHDK, CDR2 SYGVNS. The V end lost 6 bases, the J end lost 8 bases, and 7 bases lay between the germline ends. CDR3 sequence (DNA): TGTGCCAGCAGGGCCACCGAAGCTTTCTTT. As protein: CASRATEAFF.